A selection of T cell receptor beta chains follows, all from one sample in a study of control samples from healthy donors and cancer patients. The table came from immunoSEQ multiplex PCR; TCRdb's copy has only in-frame clones and leaves some out. The table has roughly 130,000 clones, approximately 94% seen once. Sequenced: blood. Receptor source: a man aged 25 to 40 in good health. Both conserved end residues are trimmed from each CDR3. Each record gives: D gene, J gene, V gene, CDR3 protein. D genes are given only for firm matches.

D gene: .; J gene: TRBJ1-3; V gene: TRBV18; CDR3 protein: ASSPPGRITSGNTIY
D gene: .; J gene: TRBJ2-3; V gene: TRBV15; CDR3 protein: ATSRNLMGYGTDTQY
D gene: TRBD2; J gene: TRBJ2-7; V gene: TRBV6-2/TRBV6-3; CDR3 protein: ASSSSRPTGGTYEQY
D gene: TRBD1; J gene: TRBJ2-4; V gene: TRBV27; CDR3 protein: ASSFSGTGAPLQY
D gene: .; J gene: TRBJ2-5; V gene: TRBV7-2; CDR3 protein: ASSWDNQETQY
D gene: TRBD1; J gene: TRBJ1-1; V gene: TRBV19; CDR3 protein: ASGEGQGVMNTEAF
D gene: .; J gene: TRBJ1-6; V gene: TRBV7-3; CDR3 protein: ASSLEKGGRYNSYNSPLH
D gene: .; J gene: TRBJ1-2; V gene: TRBV9; CDR3 protein: ASSKGAGNYGYT
D gene: .; J gene: TRBJ1-2; V gene: TRBV6-2/TRBV6-3; CDR3 protein: ASSSYPGTGNYGYT
D gene: TRBD2; J gene: TRBJ2-7; V gene: TRBV29-1; CDR3 protein: SVGGGGAHEQY
D gene: TRBD1; J gene: TRBJ2-7; V gene: TRBV7-9; CDR3 protein: ASSLPGGEQY
D gene: TRBD1; J gene: TRBJ2-1; V gene: TRBV5-1; CDR3 protein: ASSLAVSPDRYNEQF
D gene: .; J gene: TRBJ2-5; V gene: TRBV2; CDR3 protein: ASSDSRARIGTQY
D gene: TRBD2; J gene: TRBJ2-7; V gene: TRBV5-1; CDR3 protein: ASSRGLASYEQY
D gene: TRBD1; J gene: TRBJ1-2; V gene: TRBV6-5; CDR3 protein: ASSRDRGADNGYT
D gene: TRBD1; J gene: TRBJ2-4; V gene: TRBV11-3; CDR3 protein: ASSRTGSDIQY
D gene: .; J gene: TRBJ2-5; V gene: TRBV7-9; CDR3 protein: ASSRRQQETQY
D gene: TRBD1; J gene: TRBJ1-2; V gene: TRBV6-5; CDR3 protein: ASTGQGVVGYGYT
D gene: .; J gene: TRBJ1-6; V gene: TRBV27; CDR3 protein: ASSPGPGRSPLH
D gene: TRBD2; J gene: TRBJ2-3; V gene: TRBV9; CDR3 protein: ASSVAKGLAGGSSTDTQY
D gene: .; J gene: TRBJ2-3; V gene: TRBV21-1; CDR3 protein: ASRKLAGSTDTQY
D gene: TRBD1; J gene: TRBJ2-7; V gene: TRBV30; CDR3 protein: AWSVGTGVYEQY
D gene: TRBD1; J gene: TRBJ2-5; V gene: TRBV19; CDR3 protein: ASSISAQGAQETQY
D gene: .; J gene: TRBJ2-2; V gene: TRBV29-1; CDR3 protein: SVAGLPGVAGELF
D gene: TRBD1; J gene: TRBJ1-5; V gene: TRBV6-2/TRBV6-3; CDR3 protein: ASSPRWRGLGSPQH
D gene: .; J gene: TRBJ2-3; V gene: TRBV28; CDR3 protein: ASSRQTHGADTQY
D gene: .; J gene: TRBJ1-1; V gene: TRBV3-1/TRBV3-2; CDR3 protein: ASSPSGIRNTEAF
D gene: .; J gene: TRBJ1-1; V gene: TRBV15; CDR3 protein: ATSRGVNTEAF
D gene: .; J gene: TRBJ1-2; V gene: TRBV7-2; CDR3 protein: ASSSFYGYT
D gene: .; J gene: TRBJ2-5; V gene: TRBV5-1; CDR3 protein: ASSLRNQETQY
D gene: TRBD1; J gene: TRBJ2-7; V gene: TRBV12-5; CDR3 protein: ASGSSRQGVVYEQY
D gene: .; J gene: TRBJ2-3; V gene: TRBV6-5; CDR3 protein: ASRVPLIDTQY
D gene: .; J gene: TRBJ2-7; V gene: TRBV5-4; CDR3 protein: ASSLRSGFPYEQY
D gene: .; J gene: TRBJ1-2; V gene: TRBV7-2; CDR3 protein: ASSLVGAPWGYT
D gene: .; J gene: TRBJ1-1; V gene: TRBV24-1; CDR3 protein: ATSDSVGVNTEAF
D gene: .; J gene: TRBJ2-7; V gene: TRBV4-3; CDR3 protein: ASSQDVAGPDEQY
D gene: TRBD2; J gene: TRBJ2-1; V gene: TRBV6-4; CDR3 protein: ASSIAGGPYNEQF
D gene: .; J gene: TRBJ1-3; V gene: TRBV3-1/TRBV3-2; CDR3 protein: ASSRGLGAGNTIY
D gene: .; J gene: TRBJ1-5; V gene: TRBV5-1; CDR3 protein: ASSLGGGSNQPQH
D gene: .; J gene: TRBJ2-3; V gene: TRBV20-1; CDR3 protein: SASTADTQY
D gene: TRBD1; J gene: TRBJ1-5; V gene: TRBV10-3; CDR3 protein: AISRSGQGDQPQH
D gene: TRBD1; J gene: TRBJ1-1; V gene: TRBV11-2; CDR3 protein: ASRPGQGATEAF
D gene: .; J gene: TRBJ1-1; V gene: TRBV2; CDR3 protein: ASSRGAGTEAF
D gene: .; J gene: TRBJ1-2; V gene: TRBV28; CDR3 protein: ASSFGRQAGGYT
D gene: TRBD2; J gene: TRBJ2-3; V gene: TRBV6-5; CDR3 protein: ASMRGGGLADTQY
D gene: .; J gene: TRBJ1-5; V gene: TRBV5-1; CDR3 protein: ASSLESGNQPQH
D gene: .; J gene: TRBJ2-2; V gene: TRBV21-1; CDR3 protein: ASSKAEPGSEDHTGELF
D gene: .; J gene: TRBJ2-7; V gene: TRBV2; CDR3 protein: ASIGGGNQY
D gene: TRBD1; J gene: TRBJ1-4; V gene: TRBV9; CDR3 protein: ASSVGGTVNEKLF
D gene: TRBD1; J gene: TRBJ1-1; V gene: TRBV5-6; CDR3 protein: ASSLVGGTAPNTEAF
D gene: .; J gene: TRBJ2-7; V gene: TRBV18; CDR3 protein: ASSHSDGYEQY
D gene: .; J gene: TRBJ1-1; V gene: TRBV19; CDR3 protein: ASSIWRVRGSTEAF
D gene: .; J gene: TRBJ2-5; V gene: TRBV11-3; CDR3 protein: ASSLDLVGTQY
D gene: TRBD1; J gene: TRBJ2-3; V gene: TRBV7-9; CDR3 protein: ASSLVVTGGDTQY
D gene: .; J gene: TRBJ2-7; V gene: TRBV7-9; CDR3 protein: ASSLGGGSYEQY